This entry lists 29 T cell receptor beta chains sequenced from one sample in a study of early stage breast cancer tumors. Assay used: immunoSEQ multiplex PCR; TCRdb lists only in-frame clones, some missing. The table lists 50,000 to 65,000 clones, around nine tenths of them singletons, with 5% in the top ten. Sequencing was done on a sample of blood. These receptors were taken from a person in their 70s with breast cancer.

The V call is TRBV21-1, the J call TRBJ1-3. TRBV21-1 is a pseudogene. The CDR3 is 16 amino acids. The CDR3 bases are TGTGCCAGCCTCGCTACTTATCGCCTCTCTGGAAACACCATATATTTT. Translated: CASLATYRLSGNTIYF.

The CDR3 region is CASSLGPSAGGFNEQFF. The CDR3 region has the DNA TGTGCCAGCAGCTTGGGGCCGTCGGCAGGGGGCTTCAATGAGCAGTTCTTC. The V gene is TRBV7-2, the J gene TRBJ2-1, with TRBD1 matching over 8 bases. The V gene end was trimmed by 3 bases and the J gene end by 6 bases; junction bases not matched to a gene: 13. Germline V gives CDR1 SGHTA, CDR2 FQGNSA. This CDR3 has 17 residues.

This chain links TRBV7-9 with TRBJ2-7; TRBD2 matches 7 bases. The V segment lost 5 bases and the J segment 0 bases; nucleotides outside the gene matches: 10. The CDR3 sequence is 16 residues long. Per the germline V gene, CDR1 is SEHNR and CDR2 is FQNEAQ (reference sequence). The DNA for the CDR3 is TGTGCCAGCAGCGAACGGGGAGCGGGGCTCTCCTACGAGCAGTACTTC. It translates to CASSERGAGLSYEQYF.

The CDR3: CASSPLRDFTDTQYF. DNA of the CDR3: TGCGCCAGCAGCCCCCTCCGGGACTTCACAGATACGCAGTATTTT. The V gene is TRBV5-1, the J gene TRBJ2-3; TRBD2 might be the D (6 bases). The V and J ends lost 4 bases and 2 bases respectively, with 14 bases between them. CDR1 and CDR2 from the germline V gene are SGHRS and YFSETQ. The CDR3 loop spans 15 amino acids.

This sequence joins TRBV7-2 and TRBJ2-2, with D maybe TRBD1 (6 bases). The V gene lost 1 base and the J gene lost 7 bases, with 16 bases spanning the gap. This CDR3 comprises 16 residues. Germline V gene sequence: CDR1 SGHTA, CDR2 FQGNSA. CDR3 amino acids: CASSLVRGGSGGELFF. The CDR3 DNA follows: TGTGCCAGCAGCTTAGTGAGAGGGGGTAGTGGCGGGGAGCTGTTTTTT.

This chain connects TRBV6-1 to TRBJ1-5; no reliable D call. Trimming left V 4 bases short and J 1 base short, with 11 bases between. The CDR3 length is 15 residues. Looked up from germline, CDR1 is MNHNS and CDR2 is SASEGT. The CDR3 sequence: CASSAGLFSNQPQHF. CDR3 nucleotide sequence: TGTGCCAGCAGTGCCGGACTTTTCAGCAATCAGCCCCAGCATTTT.

The CDR3 spells CAWRYPGQGLTLHF. The CDR3 nucleotides are TGTGCCTGGAGGTACCCCGGACAGGGTTTAACCCTCCACTTT. The rearrangement joins TRBV30 to TRBJ1-6; 8 bases fit TRBD1. The germline V gene encodes CDR1 GTSNPN and CDR2 SVGIG (reference sequence). The CDR3 is made up of 14 amino acids. Losses at the gene ends were 3 bases for V and 14 bases for J; bases not matched to a gene: 12.

The V gene is TRBV4-2, the J gene TRBJ2-1, with TRBD2 matching 14 bases. V shed 0 bases and J 1 base; nucleotides not matched to a gene: 5. Germline V gene data show CDR1 as LGHNA and CDR2 as YNFKEQ. The CDR3 sequence is 19 residues long. CDR3 region: CASSQERLAGGPSYNEQFF. DNA of the CDR3: TGTGCCAGCAGCCAAGAGAGACTAGCGGGGGGGCCTTCCTACAATGAGCAGTTCTTC.

The J gene is TRBJ1-5, the V gene TRBV6-1; D is perhaps TRBD1 (5 bases). The CDR3 consists of 15 residues. CDR1 and CDR2 from the germline V gene are MNHNS and SASEGT. The V and J ends lost 2 bases and 2 bases respectively, with 10 bases between them. The CDR3 coding sequence is TGTGCCAGCAGTGAAAACAAAGGGGGCAATCAGCCCCAGCATTTT. This gives the protein CASSENKGGNQPQHF.

This chain joins TRBV9 and TRBJ1-1, with D hard to call. V was clipped by 3 bases and J by 4 bases, with 13 bases between them. The CDR3 is 14 residues long. Germline loops: CDR1 SGDLS, CDR2 YYNGEE. The CDR3 DNA reads as TGTGCCAGCAGCGCCGACTCCGGAGCCACTGAAGCTTTCTTT. It encodes CASSADSGATEAFF.

CDR3 nucleotides: TGTGCCAGCTCACCAGTCAGGGGAGAGGCTAACTATGGCTACACCTTC. Translated, it gives CASSPVRGEANYGYTF. The chain has TRBV18 and TRBJ1-2, with D perhaps matching TRBD1 (6 bases). Germline V gene data show CDR1 as KGHSH and CDR2 as LQKENI. This CDR3 spans 16 amino acids. With 2 bases removed from V and 0 bases from J, the gap between germline ends came to 13 bases.

This chain joins TRBV18 and TRBJ1-6; 8 nucleotides line up with TRBD1. Germline CDR1 reads KGHSH; CDR2 reads LQKENI. CDR3 length equals 14 residues. V shed 0 bases, J shed 9 bases, and the junction held 1 base outside the gene matches. The CDR3 loop reads CASSPPQGASPLHF. The CDR3 DNA is TGTGCCAGCTCACCACCCCAGGGGGCTTCACCCCTCCACTTT.

The chain combines TRBV5-4 with TRBJ1-2; D perhaps matches TRBD1 (6 bases). Germline V gives CDR1 SGHNT, CDR2 YYREEE (reference sequence). The CDR3 runs to 15 residues. Trimming removed 4 bases at V and 2 bases at J, with 15 bases between. DNA of the CDR3: TGTGCCAGCAGCGCCCTAGACAGGATAAACTATGGCTACACCTTC. This encodes CASSALDRINYGYTF.

The chain uses TRBV23-1 and TRBJ2-7, with 9 bases that match TRBD1. TRBV23-1 is flagged as an ORF with uncertain function. CDR3 length: 15 amino acids. V shed 1 base and J 3 bases; nucleotides not matched to a gene: 4. CDR3 coding DNA: TGCGCCAGCAGTCAATTTGGGACAGGGAGCTACGAGCAGTACTTC. Protein product: CASSQFGTGSYEQYF.

The rearrangement joins TRBV9 to TRBJ2-5; 7 nucleotides line up with TRBD1. V gave up 4 bases and J gave up 3 bases; unmatched junction bases: 15. Per germline, CDR1 SGDLS and CDR2 YYNGEE. This CDR3 contains 17 residues. The CDR3 here is CASSPWGTENFEETQYF. The CDR3 DNA reads TGTGCCAGCAGCCCATGGGGGACAGAGAACTTTGAAGAGACCCAGTACTTC.

The chain joins TRBV28 to TRBJ1-1; 7 bases align to TRBD1. Germline V gives CDR1 MDHEN, CDR2 SYDVKM. With V trimmed by 6 bases and J by 5 bases, 12 bases remained unmatched. The CDR3 is 15 amino acids. CDR3 sequence (DNA): TGTGCCAGCAGCCCCCGGACAGGATCGGTTACTGAAGCTTTCTTT. This translates into CASSPRTGSVTEAFF.

For this clone: One end of the junction is discordant with germline, which a read error may explain. V gene TRBV18 combines with J gene TRBJ2-1, with TRBD1 matching 9 bases. Per the germline V gene, CDR1 is KGHSH and CDR2 is LQKENI. This CDR3 spans 14 amino acids. The CDR3: CASSPQSWTGASIF. Written as DNA, the CDR3 is TGTGCCAGCTCACCACAAAGTTGGACAGGGGCCTCAATCTTC. Complete variable domain (other parts from reference TRBV18 and TRBJ2-1): NAGVMQNPRHLVRRRGQEARLRCSPMKGHSHVYWYRQLPEEGLKFMVYLQKENIIDESGMPKERFSAEFPKEGPSILRIQQVVRGDSAAYFCASSPQSWTGASIFGPGTRLTVL.

This clone was seen only a few times. The rearrangement joins TRBV29-1 to TRBJ2-3, with 7 nucleotides matching TRBD2. CDR3 length equals 14 residues. The germline gives CDR1 SQVTM, CDR2 ANQGSEA. The ends lost 5 bases at V and 6 bases at J; junction bases unmatched: 11. Here the CDR3 DNA reads TGCAGCGTTCGCCCTGGGGGGGTACAGGATACGCAGTATTTT. This sequence encodes CSVRPGGVQDTQYF.

The chain has TRBV29-1 and TRBJ2-5; D might be TRBD1 (6 bases). V was cut by 6 bases and J by 1 base, with 9 bases left in between. From germline, CDR1 is SQVTM and CDR2 ANQGSEA. This CDR3 comprises 12 residues. DNA of the CDR3: TGCAGCGTGTACAGGGTCCAAGAGACCCAGTACTTC. Amino acid sequence: CSVYRVQETQYF.

J is TRBJ1-2 and V is TRBV15; no firm D call. The CDR3 totals 14 residues. The V gene lost 4 bases and the J gene lost 5 bases, with 14 bases spanning the gap. CDR1 is LNHNV and CDR2 is YYDKDF in the germline V gene (reference sequence). In DNA, the CDR3 is TGTGCCACCAGCATATACGGGTCGGCATATGGCTACACCTTC. Translated: CATSIYGSAYGYTF.

The rearrangement uses TRBV19 and TRBJ1-1, with 8 bases identical to TRBD1. This CDR3 has 15 amino acids. The ends lost 4 bases at V and 1 base at J; junction bases unmatched: 5. The germline V gene has CDR1 LNHDA and CDR2 SQIVND (reference sequence). CDR3 protein: CASSTLGQGNTEAFF. CDR3 coding DNA: TGTGCCAGTAGTACCTTAGGACAGGGGAACACTGAAGCTTTCTTT.

The chain joins TRBV6-1 to TRBJ2-7, with 8 bases that match TRBD1. Germline V gene sequence: CDR1 MNHNS, CDR2 SASEGT. CDR3 length: 15 residues. The V segment lost 5 bases and the J segment 6 bases; nucleotides outside the gene matches: 12. In DNA, the CDR3 is TGTGCCAGCAGTCCTACAACAGGGGGGATTGGCGAGCAGTACTTC. It is translated as CASSPTTGGIGEQYF.

The chain recombines TRBV28 with TRBJ1-1; D not certain. Trimming pared 7 bases from V and 7 bases from J, leaving 19 bases between. CDR1 is MDHEN, CDR2 SYDVKM, per germline. This CDR3 is built from 14 residues. The CDR3 DNA reads TGTGCCAGCACGTCGGCGGGGTACGGGAATGAAGCTTTCTTT. Its protein is CASTSAGYGNEAFF.

This rearrangement joins TRBV4-2 to TRBJ2-7; 11 bases map to TRBD2. The CDR3 is 16 residues long. J was trimmed by 1 base and V by 4 bases; bases with no gene match: 6. From germline, CDR1 is LGHNA and CDR2 YNFKEQ. In nucleotides, the CDR3 is TGTGCCAGCAGCCCGACTAGCGGGGACACTTCCTACGAGCAGTACTTC. It codes for CASSPTSGDTSYEQYF.

The chain joins TRBV6-1 to TRBJ2-7; 10 bases are a match to TRBD1. V lost 5 bases and J lost 3; bases outside the gene matches: 4. CDR3 length: 14 residues. Germline CDR1 reads MNHNS; CDR2 reads SASEGT. The CDR3: CASSSDRGRYEQYF. CDR3 sequence (DNA): TGTGCCAGCAGTTCAGACAGGGGGCGCTACGAGCAGTACTTC.

DNA of the CDR3: TGTGCCAGCAGTTGGTCTAGACGCAATGAAAAACTGTTTTTT. This translates into CASSWSRRNEKLFF. The gene calls are TRBV27 and TRBJ1-4; D not resolved. V was pared by 4 bases and J by 5 bases, with 11 bases between. This CDR3 comprises 14 residues. From germline, CDR1 is MNHEY and CDR2 SMNVEV (reference sequence).

This chain joins TRBV6-1 and TRBJ1-1; perhaps TRBD1 as D (6 bases). This CDR3 is built from 11 residues. The germline CDR1 and CDR2 sequences are MNHNS and SASEGT. Trimming cost V 6 bases and J 10 bases, with 12 bases left between them. CDR3 in DNA: TGTGCCAGCAGAACACAGGGTAGAGCTTTCTTT. Translated, it gives CASRTQGRAFF.

The chain couples TRBV5-4 to TRBJ2-4; tentatively, D is TRBD1 (6 bases). This CDR3 region has 14 residues. The V gene lost 4 bases and the J gene lost 10 bases, with 18 bases spanning the gap. Germline V CDR1 and CDR2: SGHNT, YYREEE (reference sequence). The CDR3 region is CASSGTPTKGIQYF. The DNA for the CDR3 is TGTGCCAGCAGCGGGACACCAACTAAGGGAATTCAGTACTTC.

The chain combines TRBV7-2 with TRBJ1-1; 10 bases match TRBD1. V lost 5 bases and J lost 11; bases outside the gene matches: 8. The CDR3 loop spans 13 amino acids. Per germline, CDR1 SGHTA and CDR2 FQGNSA. The CDR3 sequence: CASSDTGTGEAFF. The CDR3 DNA follows: TGTGCCAGCAGCGATACCGGGACAGGGGAGGCTTTCTTT.